This T cell receptor beta chain derives from a study of T-cell reconstitution after alpha-beta-depleted transplantation in children. This clonotype came up many times. The TCRbeta library was prepared with unique molecular identifiers. Each CDR3 protein is one row after TCRdb ran MiXCR on the PCR reads. The sample contains about 690,000 distinct CDR3 sequences, roughly 17% of which appear only once. Germline lookup yields CDR1 SQVTM and CDR2 ANQGSEA. The CDR3 is 14 residues long. Trimming cost V 6 bases and J 3 bases; bases outside gene matches: 2. This clonotype was obtained from a human donor who donated a stem cell graft to a child with acute myeloid leukemia. The source was PBMCs from the stem cell graft donor, collected from the stem cell graft. V and J are TRBV29-1 and TRBJ2-2, with 12 bases aligning to TRBD2. CDR3 nucleotides: TGCAGCGTGTCTAGCGGGGGGGACACCGGGGAGCTGTTTTTT. Protein sequence: CSVSSGGDTGELFF.